Each of the 7 T cell receptor beta chains below was sequenced from the same sample in a study of OX40 agonist ivuxolimab in advanced cancers. Method: immunoSEQ multiplex PCR; TCRdb's copy keeps in-frame clones and lacks some. The sample shows 60,000 to 85,000 clones, about 82% of them seen only once. The starting material was CD4+ or CD8+ T cells sorted from blood, obtained in a trial of the OX40 agonist ivuxolimab. These receptors came from an adult with an advanced solid tumor such as melanoma, head and neck, liver or kidney cancer.

The chain links TRBV6-1 to TRBJ2-7; perhaps TRBD1 as D (6 bases). Germline V lookup: CDR1 MNHNS, CDR2 SASEGT. Trimming stripped 5 bases from V and 4 bases from J, with 9 bases between. The CDR3 totals 12 residues. CDR3 loop: CASSTRGYEQYF. Here the CDR3 DNA reads TGTGCCAGCAGTACCAGGGGTTACGAGCAGTACTTC.

The gene calls are TRBV28 and TRBJ2-1; TRBD2 agrees at 12 bases. The CDR3 sequence is 16 residues long. Unmatched junction bases numbered 12, after V lost 6 bases and J lost 9 bases. CDR1 and CDR2 from the germline V gene are MDHEN and SYDVKM. This CDR3 is CASSTPLAGGLGEQFF. CDR3 DNA sequence: TGTGCCAGCAGCACCCCTCTAGCGGGGGGGCTTGGTGAGCAGTTCTTC.

The J gene is TRBJ2-3, the V gene TRBV5-6, with D possibly matching TRBD1 (6 bases). V was shortened by 4 bases and J by 0 bases, with 24 bases between the two germline ends. Germline assignment: CDR1 SGHDT and CDR2 YYEEEE. There are 19 residues in the CDR3. CDR3 protein: CASSPLIQGGGASTDTQYF. In DNA form, the CDR3 reads TGTGCCAGCAGCCCTCTAATACAGGGCGGAGGCGCTAGCACAGATACGCAGTATTTT.

The V and J genes are TRBV4-1 and TRBJ2-1, with a tentative D call TRBD2 (5 bases). The CDR3 consists of 13 residues. With 3 bases removed from V and 9 bases from J, the gap between germline ends came to 12 bases. CDR1 is MGHRA, CDR2 YSYEKL, per germline. The CDR3 DNA follows: TGCGCCAGCAGCCAGTCAAGCGCGGGTGAGCAGTTCTTC. As protein: CASSQSSAGEQFF.

The chain uses TRBV27 and TRBJ1-2, with a possible D match to TRBD1 (6 bases). The germline CDR1 and CDR2 sequences are MNHEY and SMNVEV (reference sequence). The CDR3 length is 13 residues. Trimming removed 3 bases from V and 6 bases from J, with 11 bases in between. CDR3 amino acids: CASSFHREDGYTF. CDR3 bases: TGTGCCAGCAGTTTCCACAGGGAGGATGGCTACACCTTC.

This sequence joins TRBV27 and TRBJ2-5; TRBD1 or TRBD2 may be the D gene (6 bases each). Trimming left V 1 base short and J 7 bases short, with 13 bases between. The V gene's germline CDR1 is MNHEY and CDR2 SMNVEV (reference sequence). This CDR3 contains 14 residues. CDR3 in amino acids: CASSLYGGRGTQYF. As DNA, the CDR3 is TGTGCCAGCAGTTTATATGGGGGGCGCGGGACCCAGTACTTC.

This clone was seen a single time. V is TRBV7-2 and J is TRBJ1-5; D remains ambiguous. Germline V lookup: CDR1 SGHTA, CDR2 FQGNSA. The CDR3 has 13 amino acids. V was cut by 1 base and J by 4 bases, with 5 bases left in between. The CDR3 coding sequence is TGTGCCAGCAGCTTAGTTGGAAATCAGCCCCAGCATTTT. Translation: CASSLVGNQPQHF. Full variable domain (missing parts from reference TRBV7-2 and TRBJ1-5): GAGVSQSPSNKVTEKGKDVELRCDPISGHTALYWYRQSLGQGLEFLIYFQGNSAPDKSGLPSDRFSAERTGGSVSTLTIQRTQQEDSAVYLCASSLVGNQPQHFGDGTRLSIL.